The rows below give T cell receptor beta chains drawn from one sample of a study of blood T cell repertoires in COVID-19. The data were produced by immunoSEQ multiplex PCR, yet TCRdb's version contains in-frame clones alone and is incomplete. The sample holds over 150,000 clones, approximately 94% seen once. Input material: peripheral blood. All receptors derive from a man in his thirties or forties with COVID-19, enrolled during active disease. CDR3s include the opening cysteine and the closing phenylalanine or tryptophan. D genes are given only for firm matches. The size entry is marked missing in some rows and otherwise reads once, few, many or a size class.

clone_size	v_call	d_call	j_call	cdr3_nt	cdr3_aa
once	TRBV7-9	TRBD1	TRBJ1-1	TGTGCCAGCAGCTTAGTAACAGGGGAAGGGACTGAAGCTTTCTTT	CASSLVTGEGTEAFF
.	TRBV11-2	.	TRBJ1-6	TGTGCCAGCAGCTTGGGAGTCGGACTCCACTTT	CASSLGVGLHF
.	TRBV7-7	.	TRBJ1-5	TGTGCCAGCAGCTTATTTCGGTGGTTACAGTGGAATCAGCCCCAGCATTTT	CASSLFRWLQWNQPQHF
once	TRBV2	TRBD2	TRBJ2-5	TGTGCCAGCGAGGGGATGGGGCGGGGGGAGACCCAGTACTTC	CASEGMGRGETQYF
.	TRBV5-1	.	TRBJ2-7	TGCGCCAGCAGCTCCCTCGACAGGCTGGACGAGCAGTACTTC	CASSSLDRLDEQYF
.	TRBV5-1	TRBD1	TRBJ1-2	TGCGCCAGCAGCTTGGGACAGGGTAACTATGGCTACACCTTC	CASSLGQGNYGYTF
.	TRBV7-9	TRBD1	TRBJ2-1	TGTGCCAGCAGCCCAAATGTAAAGGGGGCCTCATTTTCCTACAATGAGCAGTTCTTC	CASSPNVKGASFSYNEQFF
.	TRBV9	.	TRBJ1-2	TGTGCCAGCACCGGTCCCTTTGACTATGGCTACACCTTC	CASTGPFDYGYTF
.	TRBV9	TRBD1	TRBJ2-5	TGTGCCAGCAGCCCCCGTGTGACAGGGGCTCGGGAGACCCAGTACTTC	CASSPRVTGARETQYF
once	TRBV3-1/TRBV3-2	.	TRBJ2-1	TGTGCCAGCAGCCAAGAGAAGAGGTCGCAGTACAATGAGCAGTTCTTC	CASSQEKRSQYNEQFF
once	TRBV20-1	.	TRBJ1-5	TGCAGTGCTAGTGATAGTGATCAGCCCCAGCATTTT	CSASDSDQPQHF
once	TRBV7-2	.	TRBJ2-1	TGTGCCAGCAGCTTAGCCCGCCGTTCGGATGAGCAGTTCTTC	CASSLARRSDEQFF
.	TRBV27	TRBD1	TRBJ1-2	TGTGCCAGCAGTTCCGGGACAGTGGGCTATGGCTACACCTTC	CASSSGTVGYGYTF
.	TRBV11-1	.	TRBJ1-1	TGTGCCAGCAGCTTACGGTACGGGTTGAACACTGAAGCTTTCTTT	CASSLRYGLNTEAFF
once	TRBV18	TRBD1	TRBJ1-1	TGTGCCAGCTCAATACAGGGGGAAGCTTTCTTT	CASSIQGEAFF
.	TRBV19	TRBD1	TRBJ2-3	TGTGCCAGTAGTCTGCGACAGGGGGTTAGAATCACGCAGTATTTT	CASSLRQGVRITQYF
.	TRBV6-5	.	TRBJ1-1	TGTGCCAGCAGCTCCACAGGGTCTGGCACTGAAGCTTTCTTT	CASSSTGSGTEAFF
.	TRBV9	TRBD2	TRBJ2-1	TGTGCCAGCAGTCTCGCCGGCGGGGGGGCGGTAAATGAGCAGTTCTTC	CASSLAGGGAVNEQFF
.	TRBV5-4	TRBD2	TRBJ2-3	TGTGCCAGCAGCTTGCACACCAAAGCGGGGATAAGCACAGATACGCAGTATTTT	CASSLHTKAGISTDTQYF
.	TRBV6-5	.	TRBJ2-1	TGTGCCAGCAGTTACTCGAGATATGGGGGCGAGTTCTTC	CASSYSRYGGEFF
.	TRBV3-1/TRBV3-2	.	TRBJ1-3	TGTGCCAGCAGCCAAGATGGGGAGAGCTCTGGAAACACCATATATTTT	CASSQDGESSGNTIYF
once	TRBV6-5	TRBD1	TRBJ1-1	TGTGCCAGCAGTAGGGGACAGGGTGGCACTGAAGCTTTCTTT	CASSRGQGGTEAFF
.	TRBV7-9	.	TRBJ2-2	TGTGCCAGCACCCCTTCACCGACAGGACAGCTATATACCGGGGAGCTGTTTTTT	CASTPSPTGQLYTGELFF
.	TRBV30	TRBD2	TRBJ2-6	TGTGCCTGGAGTGTACCCCGCGGGGGGGCCTCTGGGGCCAACGTCCTGACTTTC	CAWSVPRGGASGANVLTF
.	TRBV3-1/TRBV3-2	.	TRBJ1-2	TGTGCCAGCAGCCCTAGGGGTCGTGGACCCATATATGGCTACACCTTC	CASSPRGRGPIYGYTF
.	TRBV7-9	.	TRBJ1-3	TGTGCCAGCAGTGCCTCAGGGTTACGGGGGAACACCATATATTTT	CASSASGLRGNTIYF
.	TRBV6-4	.	TRBJ1-5	TGTGCCAGCAGTGCATACGGAGGGGTACGGAATCAGCCCCAGCATTTT	CASSAYGGVRNQPQHF
.	TRBV6-1	TRBD1	TRBJ1-2	TGTGCCAGCAGTGAATCCGGGACAGCCATATATGGCTACACCTTC	CASSESGTAIYGYTF
.	TRBV18	.	TRBJ1-6	TGTGCCAGCTCACCGGAGGCACGGGATTCACCCCTCCACTTT	CASSPEARDSPLHF
.	TRBV27	TRBD1	TRBJ1-2	TGTGCCAGCAAAAAGACAGGGGGCGCCTATGGCTACACCTTC	CASKKTGGAYGYTF
.	TRBV5-6	.	TRBJ1-1	TGTGCCAGCAGCTTTCGGCAGGGTGAAGCTTTCTTT	CASSFRQGEAFF
.	TRBV7-9	TRBD1	TRBJ1-3	TGTGCCAGCAGTCCGACAGGGATGGAAAACACCATATATTTT	CASSPTGMENTIYF
.	TRBV30	.	TRBJ1-3	TGTGCCTGGAGTGTACTGCAGGGGAGTGGAAACACCATATATTTT	CAWSVLQGSGNTIYF
once	TRBV10-1	TRBD2	TRBJ2-1	TGCGCCAGCAGTGATAGCGGGGGGGTCTACAATGAGCAGTTCTTC	CASSDSGGVYNEQFF
.	TRBV29-1	.	TRBJ1-2	TGCAGCGCGGACAGAGACTACACCTTC	CSADRDYTF
.	TRBV29-1	TRBD2	TRBJ2-1	TGCAGCGTCGCAGGACTAGCGGGGCTTGAGCAGTTCTTC	CSVAGLAGLEQFF